These T cell receptor beta chains were read from a single sample in a study of cytomegalovirus exposure and HLA in healthy donors. Sequencing was performed with immunoSEQ multiplex PCR; in TCRdb, only in-frame clones are kept and a portion is missing. The sample has roughly 150,000 clones, approximately 82% seen once. Sequences were obtained from PBMCs. These receptors were obtained from a young man in good health and CMV-seropositive. CDR3s include the opening cysteine and the closing phenylalanine or tryptophan. Each record gives: clone size, V gene, J gene, D gene, CDR3 DNA, CDR3 protein. D genes are given only for firm matches. Rows give clone size only sometimes, using once, few, many, or a class for an expanded clone.

.	TRBV28	TRBJ2-3	TRBD2	TGTGCCAGCAGCGGACTAGCGGGAGCCGTGGGTACGCAGTATTTT	CASSGLAGAVGTQYF
.	TRBV18	TRBJ1-1	.	TGTGCCAGCGGCAGGGCAGGGTCAAACACTGAAGCTTTCTTT	CASGRAGSNTEAFF
.	TRBV28	TRBJ2-3	.	TGTGCCAGCAATTACAGGTCTACTAGCACAGATACGCAGTATTTT	CASNYRSTSTDTQYF
.	TRBV6-4	TRBJ2-1	TRBD1	TGTGCCAGCAGTGACTCGATTGACAGGGAGAATGAGCAGTTCTTC	CASSDSIDRENEQFF
once	TRBV6-1	TRBJ1-4	.	TGTGCCAGCAGTGAGACGGACAGAGGGCGTGAAAAACTGTTTTTT	CASSETDRGREKLFF
once	TRBV30	TRBJ2-5	TRBD2	TGTGCCTGGAGTGGCGGGACTAGCGGGAGTATCATGGAGACCCAGTACTTC	CAWSGGTSGSIMETQYF
.	TRBV27	TRBJ2-6	TRBD1	TGTGCCAGCAGTCTTGACAGGGCACATGCCTCTGGGGCCAACGTCCTGACTTTC	CASSLDRAHASGANVLTF
once	TRBV18	TRBJ1-1	.	TGTGCCAGCTCACCACCGTCGGGGGTCACTGAAGCTTTCTTT	CASSPPSGVTEAFF
.	TRBV7-7	TRBJ1-1	.	TGTGCCAGCAGCCCACCGACAGCTCTGAACACTGAAGCTTTCTTT	CASSPPTALNTEAFF
.	TRBV19	TRBJ1-2	TRBD1	TGTGCCAGTAGTTCGGGAGGGGGCCCTTATGGCTACACCTTC	CASSSGGGPYGYTF
.	TRBV9	TRBJ2-1	TRBD2	TGTGCCAGCAGCGTTAGCGGGGGGTCCTACAATGAGCAGTTCTTC	CASSVSGGSYNEQFF
.	TRBV18	TRBJ1-1	TRBD1	TGTGCCAGCTCTCCAGGACAGGGGGAGACTGAAGCTTTCTTT	CASSPGQGETEAFF
.	TRBV27	TRBJ1-1	.	TGTGCCAGCAGTTCCCGGTACACCGGCCACAAGAGGGACACTGAAGCTTTCTTT	CASSSRYTGHKRDTEAFF
.	TRBV28	TRBJ2-7	TRBD2	TGTGCCAGCAGTTCCCGAGCTAGCGGGTTATACGAGCAGTACTTC	CASSSRASGLYEQYF
.	TRBV7-9	TRBJ1-1	.	TGTGCCAGCAGCTCCTCGGGGGTCACTGAAGCTTTCTTT	CASSSSGVTEAFF
once	TRBV29-1	TRBJ1-1	.	TGCAGCGTTGTGACCTTACAGGGCGTTCTTACTGAAGCTTTCTTT	CSVVTLQGVLTEAFF
.	TRBV7-8	TRBJ2-6	.	TGTGCCAGCAGCTTAGAGGGGTCTGCAGCTGGGGCCAACGTCCTGACTTTC	CASSLEGSAAGANVLTF
.	TRBV12-5	TRBJ1-1	TRBD1	TGTGCTAGTGGTTTGGTAGGGACAGGCGGTCTACACACTGAAGCTTTCTTT	CASGLVGTGGLHTEAFF
.	TRBV2	TRBJ2-7	.	TGTGCCAGCCACATGCTCTCCTACGAGCAGTACTTC	CASHMLSYEQYF
.	TRBV28	TRBJ1-3	.	TGTGCCAGCAGTTTTCGAGAGGGGGTTGGAAACACCATATATTTT	CASSFREGVGNTIYF
.	TRBV9	TRBJ1-1	.	TGTGCCAGCAGCCCCCGAGAGCGTGAAGCTTTCTTT	CASSPREREAFF
.	TRBV28	TRBJ1-5	.	TGTGCCAGCAGTTTCGCAAGGGGCCCATATAGCAATCAGCCCCAGCATTTT	CASSFARGPYSNQPQHF
.	TRBV4-1	TRBJ2-7	TRBD1	TGCGCCAGCAGCCAAACGGAATCAGGGGGTCGGAACGAACAGTACTTC	CASSQTESGGRNEQYF
.	TRBV2	TRBJ2-1	TRBD1	TGTGCCAGCAGTGAAGGGGGACAGCCCTACAATGAGCAGTTCTTC	CASSEGGQPYNEQFF
.	TRBV7-9	TRBJ2-7	.	TGTGCCAGCAGATCGGGACTCTACGAGCAGTACTTC	CASRSGLYEQYF
.	TRBV27	TRBJ1-2	.	TGTGCCAGCAGTTTTCATGGCACAGGGTTGGACTATGGCTACACCTTC	CASSFHGTGLDYGYTF
.	TRBV7-8	TRBJ1-1	.	TGTGCCAGCAGCTTAGGAAACAGGTTTACTGAAGCTTTCTTT	CASSLGNRFTEAFF
.	TRBV15	TRBJ1-4	.	TGTGCCACCAGCATAGCCCTAACAGGGTGGGAAAAACTGTTTTTT	CATSIALTGWEKLFF
.	TRBV4-1	TRBJ2-1	TRBD1	TGCGCCAGCAGCCCCGGGACAGGGGGAAATGAGCAGTTCTTC	CASSPGTGGNEQFF
.	TRBV19	TRBJ2-1	TRBD2	TGTGCCAGTAGCAGAGGGCTAGCGGGGGGTAACAATGAGCAGTTCTTC	CASSRGLAGGNNEQFF
.	TRBV2	TRBJ1-1	.	TGTGCCAGCAGTTATGAGCAGGGTGTGACTGAAGCTTTCTTT	CASSYEQGVTEAFF
.	TRBV5-5	TRBJ2-5	.	TGTGCCAGCAGTACCCTGTCGGGGGTAAAGACCCAGTACTTC	CASSTLSGVKTQYF
.	TRBV29-1	TRBJ1-5	TRBD1	TGCAGCGCCGGGACAGGGGGCACGGGTCAGCCCCAGCATTTT	CSAGTGGTGQPQHF
.	TRBV7-9	TRBJ1-1	.	TGTGCCAGCAGCCCCCTTGGGGCCAACACTGAAGCTTTCTTT	CASSPLGANTEAFF
.	TRBV2	TRBJ2-5	.	TGTGCCAGCAGTGCACAGGGTCTCACAAGGGAAGAGACCCAGTACTTC	CASSAQGLTREETQYF
.	TRBV28	TRBJ1-6	.	TGTGCCAGCAGCCCCCCAGGGGATAATTCACCCCTCCACTTT	CASSPPGDNSPLHF
few	TRBV9	TRBJ2-3	.	TGTGCCAGCAGCGTAGCGGGGGGACAGGTAGGGAATACGCAGTATTTT	CASSVAGGQVGNTQYF
.	TRBV10-1	TRBJ2-7	TRBD2	TGCGCCAGCAGTGACGGCCTAGCGGACGACGAGCAGTACTTC	CASSDGLADDEQYF
.	TRBV4-2	TRBJ2-1	TRBD2	TGTGCCAGCAGCCAAGACTTAGGACTAGTAAACAATGAGCAGTTCTTC	CASSQDLGLVNNEQFF
few	TRBV6-5	TRBJ2-2	.	TGTGCCAGCGGATGGCAGGGGGGTGACGGCGGGGAGCTGTTTTTT	CASGWQGGDGGELFF
.	TRBV7-9	TRBJ2-7	TRBD2	TGTGCCAGCAGCTTCCTAGCGGGAGACCACGAGCAGTACTTC	CASSFLAGDHEQYF
few	TRBV30	TRBJ1-2	TRBD1	TGTGCCTGGAGAGTAACCGGGACAGGGGCCATCTATGGCTACACCTTC	CAWRVTGTGAIYGYTF